Listed here is a single T cell receptor (beta chain). This specimen belongs to a study of blood T cell repertoires in COVID-19. In the original workflow: Cell counts per sample came from amplifying reference gene primers. Data came from immunoSEQ multiplex PCR; TCRdb stores just in-frame clones and leaves some out. From that table come the V and J calls and clone size; the DNA was used to work out D and trimming. The sample shows roughly 100,000 clones, 70% to 85% of them seen only once. This sequence originates from a woman in her sixties or seventies with acute or convalescent COVID-19. The sequenced material came from peripheral blood.

CDR3 in amino acids: CASSQDLVLVGPQYF. In DNA form, the CDR3 reads TGTGCCAGCAGCCAAGATTTGGTACTAGTTGGCCCGCAGTACTTC. This chain links TRBV3-1 (or the pseudogene TRBV3-2) with TRBJ2-7; TRBD2 is a possible D gene (5 bases). Trimming stripped 0 bases from V and 9 bases from J, with 18 bases between. Looked up from germline, CDR1 is LGHDT and CDR2 is YNNKEL (reference sequence). The CDR3 totals 15 residues.